This T cell receptor (beta chain) was profiled in a study of beta chain features in type 1 diabetes. Regarding the study as a whole: Insertions were fewer and deletions more numerous at VDJ junctions in type 1 diabetes patients. Shortening of TCRB CDR3s, moderate but significant, appeared in all four CD4+ subsets of Type 1 diabetes patients.

All of the isolated RNA was reverse transcribed, so expressed TCRB transcripts were sequenced. Profiling relied on immunoSEQ multiplex PCR, and the TCRdb table lists in-frame clones only, not all of them. The sample includes roughly 340,000 clones, approximately 12% seen only once; the top ten take 0.0095% to 0.013%. The V and J ends lost 3 bases and 8 bases, in that order; junction bases with no gene match: 10. The CDR3 is 15 amino acids. CDR1 is LGHNA, CDR2 YSLEER, per germline. Based on CD45RO/CCR7/CD25/CD127/CD95/CD27, CD4+ regulatory, stem cell-like memory, naive and central memory cells were sorted. Purities in excess of 95% were seen in all sorted populations. Comment on this clone: What it binds is not known.

The V gene is TRBV4-3, the J gene TRBJ1-2, with 9 bases lining up with TRBD1. This clonotype originated in a woman under 30 with type 1 diabetes. Input material: naive CD4+ T cells from blood. Here the CDR3 reads CASSHVDRGSGGYTF. CDR3 nucleotides: TGCGCCAGCAGCCACGTCGACAGGGGGTCGGGCGGCTACACCTTC.